A single sample gave rise to the 4 T cell receptor beta chains below, sequenced in a study of T cell repertoires in cytomegalovirus infection. Antigen specificity for these receptors is unknown. MiXCR, run by TCRdb on the reads, gives a single entry per CDR3 protein. This table has more than 300,000 distinct CDR3 sequences, roughly 34% appearing once. Sequenced material: cultured PBMCs, taken from culture after CMV antigen stimulation. All receptors derive from a human donor in good health (CMV status not recorded). Some clones in this sample may be carry-over from other donors' samples.

The CDR3 region is CASSRSGADTGELFF. DNA of the CDR3: TGTGCCAGCAGCCGAAGCGGGGCTGACACCGGGGAGCTGTTTTTT. The chain carries TRBV7-2 and TRBJ2-2, with 7 positions matching TRBD2. V was clipped by 5 bases and J by 3 bases; unmatched bases: 6. In germline, CDR1 is SGHTA, CDR2 FQGNSA. The CDR3 covers 15 residues. Supplemented by reference TRBV7-2 and TRBJ2-2, the full variable domain reads GAGVSQSPSNKVTEKGKDVELRCDPISGHTALYWYRQSLGQGLEFLIYFQGNSAPDKSGLPSDRFSAERTGGSVSTLTIQRTQQEDSAVYLCASSRSGADTGELFFGEGSRLTVL.

This clonotype was counted between two and nine times. The rearrangement joins TRBV7-6 to TRBJ2-1; perhaps TRBD2 as D (9 bases). This CDR3 spans 15 amino acids. The V end was cut by 5 bases, the J end by 6 bases, with 17 bases between. CDR1 and CDR2 from the germline V gene are SGHVS and FNYEAQ. As DNA, the CDR3 is TGTGCCAGCAGCCGGGCTAGCGGGACAGGCAATGAGCAGTTCTTC. Translation gives CASSRASGTGNEQFF.

The V and J genes are TRBV6-2 or TRBV6-3 and TRBJ2-5; D possibly corresponds to TRBD2 (6 bases). The CDR3 consists of 12 residues. The V gene lost 4 bases and the J gene lost 6 bases, with 9 bases spanning the gap. Germline assignment: CDR1 MNHEY and CDR2 SVGEGT. As DNA, the CDR3 is TGTGCCAGCAGTTCGGGGAGGAAGACCCAGTACTTC. Amino acid sequence: CASSSGRKTQYF.

The rearrangement links TRBV6-2 or TRBV6-3 to TRBJ2-1; TRBD2 might be the D (6 bases). Trimming left V 4 bases short and J 10 bases short, with 17 bases between. Germline V gene data show CDR1 as MNHEY and CDR2 as SVGEGT. The CDR3 sequence is 14 residues long. CDR3 protein: CASSLQLGLREQFF. The CDR3 DNA sequence: TGTGCCAGCAGTTTACAACTTGGACTAAGGGAGCAGTTCTTC.